Below are 32 T cell receptor beta chains sequenced from a single sample in a study of CD8 T cells in Susac syndrome. An amount of RNA that ranged from about 0.45 to 1 ug was reverse transcribed with random hexamers. TCRdb processed the immunoSEQ multiplex PCR reads anew with MiXCR; each CDR3 protein has one entry. The sample includes about 150,000 distinct CDR3 sequences, approximately 93% of them seen just once. Sequences were obtained from CD4+ T cells from PBMCs. The origin of the receptors is a human donor in good health.

V is TRBV5-1 and J is TRBJ2-2; TRBD1 is a possible D gene (5 bases). Germline V gives CDR1 SGHRS, CDR2 YFSETQ. The CDR3 has 18 amino acids. Trimming pared 4 bases from V and 4 bases from J, leaving 23 bases between. The CDR3 DNA follows: TGCGCCAGCAGCCTCCAACCCATCAGGGCCTCGGGCACCGGGGAGCTGTTTTTT. The encoded protein is CASSLQPIRASGTGELFF. The complete variable domain, with remaining parts taken from reference TRBV5-1 and TRBJ2-2, reads KAGVTQTPRYLIKTRGQQVTLSCSPISGHRSVSWYQQTPGQGLQFLFEYFSETQRNKGNFPGRFSGRQFSNSRSEMNVSTLELGDSALYLCASSLQPIRASGTGELFFGEGSRLTVL.

V and J are TRBV27 and TRBJ1-3, with 7 bases that match TRBD1. The CDR3 loop spans 15 amino acids. Trimming cost V 5 bases and J 7 bases; bases outside gene matches: 11. From germline, CDR1 is MNHEY and CDR2 SMNVEV (reference sequence). The CDR3 reads CASSPGQYPWNTIYF. CDR3 sequence (DNA): TGTGCCAGCAGTCCGGGACAGTACCCATGGAACACCATATATTTT.

The rearrangement uses TRBV29-1 and TRBJ1-1; possibly TRBD1 for D (6 bases). CDR1 is SQVTM, CDR2 ANQGSEA, per germline. Trimming stripped 7 bases from V and 4 bases from J, with 22 bases between. The CDR3 is 15 amino acids. DNA of the CDR3: TGCAGCGCTCACAACCCCCGGGGGCGCGTCACTGAAGCTTTCTTT. This gives the protein CSAHNPRGRVTEAFF.

The sample holds one count of this clonotype. This chain links TRBV30 with TRBJ2-7; TRBD2 aligns across 11 bases. The V gene end was trimmed by 3 bases and the J gene end by 4 bases; junction bases not matched to a gene: 2. The germline V gene encodes CDR1 GTSNPN and CDR2 SVGIG (reference sequence). CDR3 length equals 13 residues. DNA for the CDR3: TGTGCCTGGAGGCTAGCGGGAGGTTACGAGCAGTACTTC. This gives the protein CAWRLAGGYEQYF.

This rearrangement joins TRBV28 to TRBJ2-1; the D gene is possibly TRBD1 (5 bases). From germline, CDR1 is MDHEN and CDR2 SYDVKM. The CDR3 has 15 residues. The V and J ends lost 8 bases and 4 bases respectively, with 18 bases between them. The CDR3 sequence is CASHYAGLGYNEQFF. The CDR3 region has the DNA TGTGCCAGCCATTATGCAGGGTTGGGGTACAATGAGCAGTTCTTC.

The chain employs TRBV4-1 and TRBJ2-5; TRBD1 agrees at 7 bases. The CDR3 loop spans 18 amino acids. The trim removed 0 bases at V and 3 bases at J, leaving 13 bases unmatched. Germline loops: CDR1 MGHRA, CDR2 YSYEKL. The CDR3 reads CASSQDTGRGLEKETQYF. DNA for the CDR3: TGCGCCAGCAGCCAAGACACCGGCAGGGGGTTAGAAAAAGAGACCCAGTACTTC.

The CDR3 DNA reads as TGTGCCAGCAGCCAGGACAGCCCGAAGGGGAGGAATCAGCCCCAGCATTTT. Amino acid sequence: CASSQDSPKGRNQPQHF. The rearrangement links TRBV6-1 to TRBJ1-5; perhaps TRBD1 as D (6 bases). Trimming removed 6 bases from V and 4 bases from J, with 22 bases in between. Germline V lookup: CDR1 MNHNS, CDR2 SASEGT. The CDR3 is 17 amino acids.

In its sample, this clonotype was seen once. J is TRBJ2-4 and V is TRBV28, with D uncertain. CDR3 length: 13 residues. Germline lookup yields CDR1 MDHEN and CDR2 SYDVKM. The V end was cut by 5 bases, the J end by 7 bases, with 12 bases between. This CDR3 reads CASSLTLGNIQYF. DNA of the CDR3: TGTGCCAGCAGTCTGACCCTGGGGAACATTCAGTACTTC.

The V and J genes are TRBV6-6 and TRBJ2-7; D is tentatively TRBD1 or TRBD2 (5 bases each). The germline V gene has CDR1 MNHNY and CDR2 SVGAGI (reference sequence). V lost 8 bases and J lost 1, with 15 bases in between. The CDR3 runs 14 residues. The CDR3: CASGGRGRSYEQYF. The DNA for the CDR3 is TGTGCCAGCGGGGGTCGGGGTCGGTCCTACGAGCAGTACTTC.

This clonotype was picked up one time. The chain links TRBV5-6 to TRBJ2-5; a possible D gene is TRBD2 (5 bases). In germline, CDR1 is SGHDT, CDR2 YYEEEE. The CDR3 extends over 14 amino acids. V was trimmed by 0 bases and J by 8 bases, leaving 14 bases between them. The CDR3 spells CASSLANSVTTQYF. The CDR3 DNA reads TGTGCCAGCAGCTTGGCCAATAGCGTGACTACCCAGTACTTC.

This clonotype has a single count. This chain uses TRBV15 with TRBJ2-5; the D is unclear. Germline loops: CDR1 LNHNV, CDR2 YYDKDF (reference sequence). This CDR3 is built from 12 residues. V was cut by 0 bases and J by 4 bases, with 3 bases left in between. Written as DNA, the CDR3 is TGTGCCACCAGCAGAGAGGGAGAGACCCAGTACTTC. Translating it yields CATSREGETQYF.

The V gene is TRBV5-1, the J gene TRBJ2-1; 7 bases agree with TRBD2. With V trimmed by 6 bases and J by 13 bases, 16 bases remained unmatched. The germline V gene encodes CDR1 SGHRS and CDR2 YFSETQ. The CDR3 consists of 14 residues. CDR3 in DNA: TGCGCCAGCACGGCGGGAGCCAGTACAATCTCTCAGTTCTTC. This translates into CASTAGASTISQFF.

V gene TRBV7-3 combines with J gene TRBJ2-5; 9 bases are a match to TRBD1. Germline CDR1 reads SGHTA; CDR2 reads FQGTGA. The CDR3 has 16 amino acids. J gave up 5 bases and V 2 bases, and 9 bases lay outside the gene matches. As DNA, the CDR3 is TGTGCCAGCAGCTTAGAGGCCGGGACAGGGCTGGAGACCCAGTACTTC. Translation: CASSLEAGTGLETQYF. Filled out from reference TRBV7-3 and TRBJ2-5, the complete variable domain reads GAGVSQTPSNKVTEKGKYVELRCDPISGHTALYWYRQSLGQGPEFLIYFQGTGAADDSGLPNDRFFAVRPEGSVSTLKIQRTERGDSAVYLCASSLEAGTGLETQYFGPGTRLLVL.

This sequence joins TRBV29-1 and TRBJ2-1, with 13 bases aligning to TRBD2. V shed 6 bases and J 1 base; nucleotides not matched to a gene: 6. The CDR3 spans 16 residues. Germline CDR1 reads SQVTM; CDR2 reads ANQGSEA. CDR3 in amino acids: CSVILAGGGSYNEQFF. CDR3 bases: TGCAGCGTCATACTAGCGGGAGGGGGGTCCTACAATGAGCAGTTCTTC.

V and J are TRBV18 and TRBJ1-4; tentative D call: TRBD1 (6 bases). This CDR3 is built from 17 residues. Germline V lookup: CDR1 KGHSH, CDR2 LQKENI. The V end lost 0 bases, the J end lost 8 bases, and 19 bases lay between the germline ends. CDR3 nucleotide sequence: TGTGCCAGCTCACCACCGGGAGCGGGGACAAGAAGGGAAAAACTGTTTTTT. Amino acid sequence: CASSPPGAGTRREKLFF. Full variable domain (missing parts from reference TRBV18 and TRBJ1-4): NAGVMQNPRHLVRRRGQEARLRCSPMKGHSHVYWYRQLPEEGLKFMVYLQKENIIDESGMPKERFSAEFPKEGPSILRIQQVVRGDSAAYFCASSPPGAGTRREKLFFGSGTQLSVL.

V is TRBV6-2 or TRBV6-3 and J is TRBJ1-2, with a tentative D call TRBD1 (6 bases). This CDR3 region has 14 residues. Per the germline V gene, CDR1 is MNHEY and CDR2 is SVGEGT. The V end lost 7 bases, the J end lost 5 bases, and 17 bases lay between the germline ends. The CDR3 bases are TGTGCCAGCACCCGGACAGTCTCGAGGTATGGCTACACCTTC. The encoded protein is CASTRTVSRYGYTF.

For the CDR3, the DNA is TGTGCCAGCTCACCCGACCTGGAATCCTACGAGCAGTACTTC. This translates into CASSPDLESYEQYF. The rearrangement uses TRBV18 and TRBJ2-7, with D hard to call. The CDR3 is made up of 14 amino acids. The germline gives CDR1 KGHSH, CDR2 LQKENI. The V end lost 3 bases, the J end lost 1 base, and 10 bases lay between the germline ends.

The CDR3 region has the DNA TGTGCCAGCAGTTTTGTTGCGGACAATGAGCAGTTCTTC. Its translation is CASSFVADNEQFF. V and J are TRBV12-3 or TRBV12-4 and TRBJ2-1, with unresolved D. The ends were cut back, 3 bases at V and 5 bases at J, with 8 bases in the middle. CDR3 size: 13 residues.

This chain connects TRBV27 to TRBJ2-1; D remains unclear. Germline values: CDR1 MNHEY, CDR2 SMNVEV (reference sequence). V shed 4 bases and J shed 2 bases, with 9 bases lying between them. This CDR3 is built from 14 residues. CDR3 in DNA: TGTGCCAGCAGTTCAAGGCTAGCCTACAATGAGCAGTTCTTC. Its protein product is CASSSRLAYNEQFF.

The sample holds one count of this clonotype. The V call is TRBV24-1, the J call TRBJ2-6; 7 bases are a match to TRBD1. The V gene's germline CDR1 is KGHDR and CDR2 SFDVKD. The CDR3 covers 18 residues. V gave up 12 bases and J gave up 2 bases; unmatched junction bases: 18. CDR3 nucleotides: TGTGCCCTCAAGAATTATAACAGGGGTGCGACTGGGGCCAACGTCCTGACTTTC. Translation gives CALKNYNRGATGANVLTF.

The chain uses TRBV6-5 and TRBJ2-3; D gene uncertain. The CDR3 is 13 residues long. Trimming cost V 0 bases and J 5 bases, with 6 bases left between them. Germline CDR1 reads MNHEY; CDR2 reads SVGAGI. Here the CDR3 DNA reads TGTGCCAGCAGTTACTCTTGGCAAGATACGCAGTATTTT. It is translated as CASSYSWQDTQYF.

This sequence joins TRBV20-1 and TRBJ2-5, with 9 bases identical to TRBD2. The CDR3 spans 15 residues. Germline trimming cut 5 bases from V and 6 bases from J; bases unmatched to any gene: 13. Germline V gene sequence: CDR1 DFQATT, CDR2 SNEGSKA (reference sequence). The CDR3: CSAPEMLAGEQTQYF. For the CDR3, the DNA is TGCAGTGCTCCCGAAATGTTAGCGGGAGAACAGACCCAGTACTTC.

V gene TRBV5-6 combines with J gene TRBJ2-6, with TRBD1 matching 7 bases. The CDR3 is 19 amino acids. From germline, CDR1 is SGHDT and CDR2 YYEEEE. Trimming at V came to 0 bases and at J to 0 bases, leaving 9 bases not matched to a gene. CDR3 nucleotides: TGTGCCAGCAGCTTGGGGATTGGACAGGTCGGCTCTGGGGCCAACGTCCTGACTTTC. It specifies CASSLGIGQVGSGANVLTF.

The chain has TRBV27 and TRBJ2-5; possible D gene TRBD2, 6 bases. Trimming took 0 bases from V and 6 from J, leaving 17 bases between them. This CDR3 has 16 residues. Germline CDR1 and CDR2: MNHEY and SMNVEV (reference sequence). The CDR3 DNA reads as TGTGCCAGCAGTTTATCAGGGACTCTAGGAGGGAAGACCCAGTACTTC. Translated: CASSLSGTLGGKTQYF.

The chain has TRBV5-1 and TRBJ2-1; TRBD2 matches at 9 bases. V lost 1 base, J lost 3 bases, and 5 bases stayed unmatched. CDR1 is SGHRS and CDR2 is YFSETQ in the germline V gene. The CDR3 is 16 amino acids. CDR3 nucleotide sequence: TGCGCCAGCAGCTTGTCACTAGCGGGTGGCTACAATGAGCAGTTCTTC. Translating gives CASSLSLAGGYNEQFF. The full variable domain, with the rest looked up from reference TRBV5-1 and TRBJ2-1, is KAGVTQTPRYLIKTRGQQVTLSCSPISGHRSVSWYQQTPGQGLQFLFEYFSETQRNKGNFPGRFSGRQFSNSRSEMNVSTLELGDSALYLCASSLSLAGGYNEQFFGPGTRLTVL.

This clonotype appeared a single time. The chain carries TRBV3-1 and TRBJ1-2; D is ambiguous. CDR1 and CDR2 from the germline V gene are LGHDT and YNNKEL (reference sequence). Trimming removed 3 bases from V and 4 bases from J, with 12 bases in between. The CDR3 length is 14 residues. The CDR3 bases are TGTGCCAGCAGCCAGGATCCGGACCTCTATGGCTACACCTTC. It specifies CASSQDPDLYGYTF.

The rearrangement links TRBV3-1 to TRBJ2-1; 7 bases are shared with TRBD2. Per the germline V gene, CDR1 is LGHDT and CDR2 is YNNKEL (reference sequence). J lost 2 bases, V lost 0 bases, and 7 bases had no gene match. The length of the CDR3 is 17 residues. The chain's CDR3 is CASSQDLASGTYNEQFF. In DNA form, the CDR3 reads TGTGCCAGCAGCCAAGATCTTGCTAGCGGAACCTACAATGAGCAGTTCTTC.

This chain connects TRBV20-1 to TRBJ2-6; D is unresolved. CDR3 length equals 13 residues. CDR1 DFQATT and CDR2 SNEGSKA come from the germline V gene (reference sequence). Trimming took off 3 bases at V and 4 bases at J, with 7 bases between the two ends. CDR3 loop: CSASIDGANVLTF. The CDR3, as DNA: TGCAGTGCTAGCATTGACGGGGCCAACGTCCTGACTTTC.

The genes are TRBV7-9 and TRBJ1-1; 9 bases fit TRBD1. The CDR3 runs to 14 residues. Germline V gene data show CDR1 as SEHNR and CDR2 as FQNEAQ (reference sequence). Losses at the gene ends were 3 bases for V and 4 bases for J; bases not matched to a gene: 3. This CDR3 reads CASSLDRGGTEAFF. DNA of the CDR3: TGTGCCAGCAGCTTGGACAGGGGAGGCACTGAAGCTTTCTTT. The full variable domain, with the rest looked up from reference TRBV7-9 and TRBJ1-1, is DTGVSQNPRHKITKRGQNVTFRCDPISEHNRLYWYRQTLGQGPEFLTYFQNEAQLEKSRLLSDRFSAERPKGSFSTLEIQRTEQGDSAMYLCASSLDRGGTEAFFGQGTRLTVV.

The chain combines TRBV7-2 with TRBJ2-1; 13 bases align to TRBD2. Germline V gives CDR1 SGHTA, CDR2 FQGNSA. V lost 0 bases to trimming and J lost 8 bases; unmatched junction nucleotides: 1. The CDR3 is 15 residues long. CDR3 amino acids: CASSLAGLAGDEQFF. The CDR3 nucleotides read TGTGCCAGCAGCTTAGCTGGACTAGCGGGAGATGAGCAGTTCTTC.

The chain couples TRBV19 to TRBJ1-4; 11 bases are a match to TRBD1. The CDR3 extends over 15 amino acids. Germline V gene data show CDR1 as LNHDA and CDR2 as SQIVND (reference sequence). Trimming took 8 bases from V and 7 from J; bases not matched to a gene: 9. CDR3 amino acids: CASSPRTGGIEKLFF. The CDR3, as DNA: TGTGCCAGTTCCCCCCGGACAGGGGGCATTGAAAAACTGTTTTTT.

The rearrangement joins TRBV25-1 to TRBJ1-2; the D gene is possibly TRBD1 (5 bases). The CDR3 consists of 14 residues. Germline V CDR1 and CDR2: MGHDK, SYGVNS. The germline V and J ends were trimmed by 5 bases and 3 bases, with 13 bases remaining between them. The CDR3: CASSSSGRDYGYTF. CDR3 sequence (DNA): TGTGCCAGCAGTTCCTCGGGCAGGGACTATGGCTACACCTTC.